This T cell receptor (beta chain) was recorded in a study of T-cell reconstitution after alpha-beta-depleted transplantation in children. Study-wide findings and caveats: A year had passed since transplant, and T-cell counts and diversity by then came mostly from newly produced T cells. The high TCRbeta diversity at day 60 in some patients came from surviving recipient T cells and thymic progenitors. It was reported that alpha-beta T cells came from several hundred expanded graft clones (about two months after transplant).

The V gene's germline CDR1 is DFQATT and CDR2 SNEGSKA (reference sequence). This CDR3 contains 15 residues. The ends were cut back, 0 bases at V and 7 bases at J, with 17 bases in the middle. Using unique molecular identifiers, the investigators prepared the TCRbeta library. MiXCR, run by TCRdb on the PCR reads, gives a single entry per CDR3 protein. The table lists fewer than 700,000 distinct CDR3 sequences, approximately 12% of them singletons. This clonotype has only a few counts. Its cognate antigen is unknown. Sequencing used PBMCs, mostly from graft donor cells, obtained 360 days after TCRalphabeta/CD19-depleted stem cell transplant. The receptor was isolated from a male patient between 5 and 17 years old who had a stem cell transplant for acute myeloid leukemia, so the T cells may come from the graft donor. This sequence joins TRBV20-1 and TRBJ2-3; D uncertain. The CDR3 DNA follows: TGCAGTGCTAGAGATATCCAGGAATCTCTCTATACGCAGTATTTT. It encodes CSARDIQESLYTQYF.